The 12 T cell receptor beta chains given below trace back to one sample, sequenced in a study of cytomegalovirus exposure and HLA in healthy donors (dated by TCRdb to 2016 to 2017). The library was produced with the immunoSEQ multiplex PCR assay. For the multiplex PCR, a mixture combining 60 forward primers for TCR Vbeta segments and 13 reverse primers for TCR Jbeta segments was used. TCRdb obtained this table from immuneACCESS and retained in-frame rearrangements with V and J assigned. These tables miss some clones; where compared with another copy, unresolved V genes account for less than half of the shortfall, and the remainder is unexplained. The sample contains about 200,000 clones, about 80% of them found a single time. Of the sample, 0.85% to 1.4% falls within the top ten clones. The sequenced material came from PBMCs. Source of these receptors: a woman in her 40s in good health and CMV-seronegative.

The rearrangement joins TRBV10-1 to TRBJ1-1, with 7 bases identical to TRBD1. Germline values: CDR1 WNHNN, CDR2 SYGVQD (reference sequence). The CDR3 loop spans 17 amino acids. The V gene end was trimmed by 1 base and the J gene end by 1 base; junction bases not matched to a gene: 9. CDR3: CASSELGQSYENTEAFF. The CDR3, as DNA: TGCGCCAGCAGTGAGTTGGGACAGAGCTACGAGAACACTGAAGCTTTCTTT.

V is TRBV6-5 and J is TRBJ1-2; 7 nucleotides align to TRBD1. Germline lookup yields CDR1 MNHEY and CDR2 SVGAGI. This CDR3 has 12 amino acids. The V gene end was trimmed by 7 bases and the J gene end by 8 bases; junction bases not matched to a gene: 7. This CDR3 is CASTDFRGGYTF. The CDR3 nucleotides read TGTGCCAGCACCGATTTCAGGGGGGGCTACACCTTC.

V gene TRBV2 combines with J gene TRBJ2-1; D is uncertain. This CDR3 is built from 15 residues. The V gene's germline CDR1 is SNHLY and CDR2 FYNNEI. The V end lost 1 base, the J end lost 0 bases, and 7 bases lay between the germline ends. The CDR3 region is CASSEGRSSYNEQFF. As DNA, the CDR3 is TGTGCCAGCAGTGAAGGTAGGAGCTCCTACAATGAGCAGTTCTTC.

The CDR3 DNA reads as TGTGCCAGCAGCTTTGGTCGAGATGTGCGAGATCAGCCCCAGCATTTT. Protein: CASSFGRDVRDQPQHF. The chain has TRBV7-8 and TRBJ1-5, with no clear D. The CDR3 is 16 residues long. Deletions cut 3 bases from V and 5 bases from J, with 17 bases between. Germline V lookup: CDR1 SGHVS, CDR2 FQNEAQ.

The chain has TRBV28 and TRBJ1-1; D is undetermined. Germline lookup yields CDR1 MDHEN and CDR2 SYDVKM. Trimming stripped 8 bases from V and 3 bases from J, with 10 bases between. The CDR3 length is 12 residues. The CDR3 sequence is CASADSYTEAFF. CDR3 nucleotide sequence: TGTGCCAGCGCGGATAGCTACACTGAAGCTTTCTTT.

The V call is TRBV30, the J call TRBJ2-5; 7 bases fit TRBD2. From germline, CDR1 is GTSNPN and CDR2 SVGIG (reference sequence). The CDR3 covers 12 residues. After removal of 5 bases from V and 7 bases from J, the junction contained 7 bases not matched to a gene. The CDR3 here is CAWVPGGWTQYF. The CDR3 DNA reads TGTGCCTGGGTCCCCGGGGGGTGGACCCAGTACTTC.

The V gene is TRBV19, the J gene TRBJ1-2; no firm D call. CDR3 length: 11 residues. V lost 5 bases and J 8 bases, leaving 9 bases between the germline ends. Germline V gene sequence: CDR1 LNHDA, CDR2 SQIVND (reference sequence). CDR3 in DNA: TGTGCCAGTAGTCCTAGTCAGGGCTACACCTTC. Protein: CASSPSQGYTF.

J is TRBJ2-2 and V is TRBV5-1; 7 bases are shared with TRBD1. This CDR3 region has 16 residues. Germline CDR1 is SGHRS and CDR2 is YFSETQ. With V trimmed by 4 bases and J by 4 bases, 10 bases remained unmatched. The CDR3 sequence is CASSPPIAGGTGELFF. CDR3 in DNA: TGCGCCAGCAGCCCCCCCATTGCAGGGGGCACCGGGGAGCTGTTTTTT.

This chain joins TRBV4-1 and TRBJ2-3; 9 positions agree with TRBD1. V shed 0 bases and J 1 base; nucleotides not matched to a gene: 8. Germline V gene sequence: CDR1 MGHRA, CDR2 YSYEKL. The CDR3 extends over 18 amino acids. CDR3 region: CASSQERGQGMGTDTQYF. The CDR3 nucleotides read TGCGCCAGCAGCCAAGAACGAGGACAGGGGATGGGCACAGATACGCAGTATTTT.

The genes are TRBV7-3 and TRBJ2-1, with 7 bases lining up with TRBD2. The CDR3 is 17 residues long. The germline gives CDR1 SGHTA, CDR2 FQGTGA. The V segment lost 2 bases and the J segment 7 bases; nucleotides outside the gene matches: 14. CDR3 coding DNA: TGTGCCAGCAGCTTACAAGCGTCGGCGGGAGTCCAAAATGAGCAGTTCTTC. The encoded protein is CASSLQASAGVQNEQFF.

The chain joins TRBV7-3 to TRBJ2-1; 14 positions match TRBD2. Germline assignment: CDR1 SGHTA and CDR2 FQGTGA. The CDR3 extends over 16 amino acids. With 5 bases clipped from V and 10 bases from J, the junction kept 10 bases outside the gene matches. The CDR3 protein is CASSLQGLAGVGEQFF. CDR3 DNA sequence: TGTGCCAGCAGCCTCCAGGGACTAGCGGGAGTAGGAGAGCAGTTCTTC.

V and J are TRBV19 and TRBJ1-1; no firm D call. There are 11 residues in the CDR3. V was clipped by 4 bases and J by 10 bases, with 10 bases between them. The germline gives CDR1 LNHDA, CDR2 SQIVND (reference sequence). CDR3 coding DNA: TGTGCCAGTAGTAACAGCCTGCTAGCTTTCTTT. It translates to CASSNSLLAFF. Full variable domain (rest looked up from reference TRBV19 and TRBJ1-1): DGGITQSPKYLFRKEGQNVTLSCEQNLNHDAMYWYRQDPGQGLRLIYYSQIVNDFQKGDIAEGYSVSREKKESFPLTVTSAQKNPTAFYLCASSNSLLAFFGQGTRLTVV.